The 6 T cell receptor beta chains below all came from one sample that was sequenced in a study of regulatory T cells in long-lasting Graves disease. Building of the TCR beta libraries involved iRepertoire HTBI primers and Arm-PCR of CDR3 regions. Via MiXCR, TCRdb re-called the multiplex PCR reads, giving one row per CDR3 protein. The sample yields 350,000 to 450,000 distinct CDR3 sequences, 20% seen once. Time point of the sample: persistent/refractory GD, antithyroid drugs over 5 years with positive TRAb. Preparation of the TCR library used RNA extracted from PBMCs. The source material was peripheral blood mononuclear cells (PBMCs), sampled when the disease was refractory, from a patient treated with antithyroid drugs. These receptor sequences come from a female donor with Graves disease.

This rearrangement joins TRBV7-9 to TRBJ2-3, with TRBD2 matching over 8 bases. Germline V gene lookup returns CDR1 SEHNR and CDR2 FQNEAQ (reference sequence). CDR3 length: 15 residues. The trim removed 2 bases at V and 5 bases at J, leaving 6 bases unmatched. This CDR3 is CASSLSGLAGDTQYF. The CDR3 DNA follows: TGTGCCAGCAGCTTATCCGGACTAGCTGGAGATACGCAGTATTTT.

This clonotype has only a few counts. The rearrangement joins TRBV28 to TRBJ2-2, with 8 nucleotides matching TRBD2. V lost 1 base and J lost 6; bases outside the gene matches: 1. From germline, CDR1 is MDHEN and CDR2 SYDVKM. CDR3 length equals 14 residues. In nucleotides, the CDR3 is TGTGCCAGCAGTTTATCAGCGGGAGCCGGGGAGCTGTTTTTT. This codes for CASSLSAGAGELFF.

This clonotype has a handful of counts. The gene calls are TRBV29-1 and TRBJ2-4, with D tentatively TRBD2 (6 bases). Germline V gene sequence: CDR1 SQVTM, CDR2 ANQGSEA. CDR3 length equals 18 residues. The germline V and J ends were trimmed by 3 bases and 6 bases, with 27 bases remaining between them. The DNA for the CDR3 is TGCAGCGTTGATGATGGTACGCGGCGCGGGATGGACTTAAACATTCAGTACTTC. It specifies CSVDDGTRRGMDLNIQYF.

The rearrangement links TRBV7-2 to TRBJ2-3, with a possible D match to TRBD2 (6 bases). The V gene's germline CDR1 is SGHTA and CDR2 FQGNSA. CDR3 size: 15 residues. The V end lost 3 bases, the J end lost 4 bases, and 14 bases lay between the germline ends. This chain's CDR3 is CASSLGVAGSDTQYF. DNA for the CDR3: TGTGCCAGCAGCTTGGGTGTTGCGGGATCAGATACGCAGTATTTT. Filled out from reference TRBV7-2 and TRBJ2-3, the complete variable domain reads GAGVSQSPSNKVTEKGKDVELRCDPISGHTALYWYRQSLGQGLEFLIYFQGNSAPDKSGLPSDRFSAERTGGSVSTLTIQRTQQEDSAVYLCASSLGVAGSDTQYFGPGTRLTVL.

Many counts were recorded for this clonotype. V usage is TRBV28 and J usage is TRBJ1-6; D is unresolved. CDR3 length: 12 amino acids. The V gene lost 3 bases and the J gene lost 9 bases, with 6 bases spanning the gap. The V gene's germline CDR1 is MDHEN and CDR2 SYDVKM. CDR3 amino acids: CASSFRISPLHF. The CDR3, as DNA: TGTGCCAGCAGTTTTAGGATTTCACCCCTCCACTTT.

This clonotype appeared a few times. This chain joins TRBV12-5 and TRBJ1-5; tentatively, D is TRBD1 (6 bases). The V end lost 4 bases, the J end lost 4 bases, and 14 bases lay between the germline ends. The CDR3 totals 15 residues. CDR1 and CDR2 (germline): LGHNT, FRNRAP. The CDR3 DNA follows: TGTGCTAGTGGTTATTGGACAGCTGATAATCAGCCCCAGCATTTT. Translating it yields CASGYWTADNQPQHF.